This entry lists 27 T cell receptor beta chains sequenced from one sample in a study of identical twins. Each CDR3 protein gets one entry after TCRdb re-called the 5' RACE reads with MiXCR. The repertoire consists of about 260,000 distinct CDR3 sequences, with 5.5% to 8% occurring once and the leading ten covering 3% to 4%. This same sample was also part of a study on yellow fever vaccine responses in identical twins.

The sequenced material came from memory (CD45RO+) T cells sorted from blood. The source of these receptors is a woman aged 18-29 years in good health.

The chain recombines TRBV3-1 with TRBJ2-5; D possibly matches TRBD1 or TRBD2 (5 bases each). Germline V gene lookup returns CDR1 LGHDT and CDR2 YNNKEL (reference sequence). The V gene lost 0 bases and the J gene lost 4 bases, with 21 bases spanning the gap. This CDR3 is built from 18 residues. The CDR3 region is CASSQDSGTPLNLETQYF. CDR3 in DNA: TGTGCCAGCAGCCAAGATTCCGGGACGCCTCTAAACCTAGAGACCCAGTACTTC.

The chain combines TRBV7-2 with TRBJ2-4; TRBD2 matches at 8 bases. V gave up 5 bases and J gave up 4 bases; unmatched junction bases: 4. The CDR3 covers 14 residues. Looked up from germline, CDR1 is SGHTA and CDR2 is FQGNSA. The CDR3 nucleotides read TGTGCCAGCAGCCCGGGAGGGGGAAAAAACATTCAGTACTTC. This translates into CASSPGGGKNIQYF.

This rearrangement joins TRBV7-9 to TRBJ1-1; no reliable D call. Germline V gene data show CDR1 as SEHNR and CDR2 as FQNEAQ (reference sequence). The CDR3 covers 12 residues. Trimming removed 5 bases from V and 3 bases from J, with 7 bases in between. The CDR3 region has the DNA TGTGCCAGCAGCCGGAGGGACACTGAAGCTTTCTTT. Its protein product is CASSRRDTEAFF.

The chain combines TRBV5-1 with TRBJ1-2; D is unresolved. CDR1 is SGHRS, CDR2 YFSETQ, per germline. Trimming took off 1 base at V and 7 bases at J, with 11 bases between the two ends. CDR3 length equals 13 residues. The CDR3 DNA reads as TGCGCCAGCAGCTTGCTCCTAACGGGTGGCTACACCTTC. It codes for CASSLLLTGGYTF.

In this sample, this clonotype turned up many times. This chain joins TRBV20-1 and TRBJ2-7; no clear D gene. Germline V gene data show CDR1 as DFQATT and CDR2 as SNEGSKA (reference sequence). The CDR3 length is 13 residues. V was trimmed by 3 bases and J by 0 bases, leaving 9 bases between them. CDR3 protein: CSASTGLSYEQYF. CDR3 nucleotide sequence: TGCAGTGCTAGCACGGGCCTCTCCTACGAGCAGTACTTC.

This clonotype was recorded at least ten times. The chain has TRBV7-8 and TRBJ2-5, with 7 bases lining up with TRBD2. The CDR3 sequence is 11 residues long. Germline-derived CDR1 and CDR2 are SGHVS and FQNEAQ. V dropped 1 base and J dropped 11; count of bases not matched to a gene: 1. This chain's CDR3 is CASSLEAGQYF. CDR3 in DNA: TGTGCCAGCAGCTTAGAAGCGGGGCAGTACTTC.

J is TRBJ2-1 and V is TRBV15, with 8 bases aligning to TRBD2. Germline CDR1 LNHNV, CDR2 YYDKDF (reference sequence). J was trimmed by 9 bases and V by 5 bases; bases with no gene match: 12. CDR3 length: 15 residues. This CDR3 is CATSGGQGLATEQFF. CDR3 sequence (DNA): TGTGCCACCAGCGGGGGCCAAGGACTAGCAACTGAGCAGTTCTTC.

This clonotype was observed at least ten times. This sequence joins TRBV6-5 and TRBJ2-1; TRBD1 might be the D (6 bases). Germline values: CDR1 MNHEY, CDR2 SVGAGI. V lost 2 bases and J lost 9, with 17 bases in between. This CDR3 contains 15 residues. CDR3: CASSYNREVRSEQFF. The CDR3 DNA follows: TGTGCCAGCAGTTACAACAGGGAAGTCAGGAGTGAGCAGTTCTTC.

This clonotype was recorded a few times. The DNA for the CDR3 is TGTGCCAGCAGCTTATTGGGATTAGCGGGGACTAAAAACACCGGGGAGCTGTTTTTT. This gives the protein CASSLLGLAGTKNTGELFF. V and J are TRBV7-8 and TRBJ2-2; 8 bases line up with TRBD2. CDR1 SGHVS and CDR2 FQNEAQ come from the germline V gene. CDR3 length: 19 amino acids. V lost 2 bases to trimming and J lost 2 bases; unmatched junction nucleotides: 13.

This clonotype was counted only a few times. This chain uses TRBV7-2 with TRBJ2-7; D ambiguous. In germline, CDR1 is SGHTA, CDR2 FQGNSA. V lost 1 base, J lost 6 bases, and 4 bases lay in between. The CDR3 contains 11 residues. Written as DNA, the CDR3 is TGTGCCAGCAGCTTAGACTTCGAGCAGTACTTC. It yields the protein CASSLDFEQYF.

This clonotype was picked up a small number of times. The genes are TRBV6-5 and TRBJ2-7; 10 bases agree with TRBD2. This CDR3 contains 19 residues. The germline gives CDR1 MNHEY, CDR2 SVGAGI. V shed 3 bases, J shed 1 base, and the junction held 15 bases outside the gene matches. This CDR3 is CASSYRLGDSSGGSYEQYF. As DNA, the CDR3 is TGTGCCAGCAGTTATCGTTTGGGAGACTCTAGCGGGGGTTCCTACGAGCAGTACTTC.

The table lists this clonotype with many counts. The rearrangement joins TRBV29-1 to TRBJ1-1; possible D gene TRBD1, 5 bases. The CDR3 sequence is 11 residues long. The germline gives CDR1 SQVTM, CDR2 ANQGSEA. V dropped 3 bases and J dropped 11 bases, with 13 bases sitting between them. CDR3 amino acids: CSVELGDAAFF. CDR3 nucleotide sequence: TGCAGCGTTGAGTTAGGGGATGCGGCTTTCTTT.

This clonotype was counted between two and nine times. V is TRBV10-3 and J is TRBJ2-7; no reliable D call. The CDR3 runs 16 residues. The germline gives CDR1 ENHRY, CDR2 SYGVKD. V was cut by 4 bases and J by 9 bases, with 25 bases left in between. The CDR3 DNA is TGTGCCATCAGTGGGGCTGGATCGAACGACCTCCTGGGGCAGTACTTC. The encoded protein is CAISGAGSNDLLGQYF.

This clonotype was counted many times. The rearrangement links TRBV4-2 to TRBJ2-7, with 10 bases matching TRBD2. In germline, CDR1 is LGHNA, CDR2 YNFKEQ. This CDR3 spans 15 amino acids. Trimming took 2 bases from V and 7 from J; bases not matched to a gene: 8. CDR3 DNA sequence: TGTGCCAGCAGCCAAAGGACTAGCGGACCCTGGGAGCAGTACTTC. Translation: CASSQRTSGPWEQYF.

At least ten counts were recorded for this clonotype. The genes are TRBV7-8 and TRBJ2-2; a weak D match, TRBD1 (5 bases). Trimming took 2 bases from V and 7 from J, leaving 17 bases between them. The CDR3 runs 16 residues. Germline V gene sequence: CDR1 SGHVS, CDR2 FQNEAQ. For the CDR3, the DNA is TGTGCCAGCAGCTTAAGGGGTGGACCAGAAAGCGGGGAGCTGTTTTTT. Protein: CASSLRGGPESGELFF.

There are many counts of this clonotype. V usage is TRBV12-3 or TRBV12-4 and J usage is TRBJ2-5, with D perhaps TRBD1 or TRBD2 (6 bases each). V lost 5 bases and J lost 2, with 15 bases in between. The CDR3 length is 15 residues. CDR3 region: CASSPGPGAQETQYF. As DNA, the CDR3 is TGTGCCAGCAGTCCCGGTCCGGGGGCGCAAGAGACCCAGTACTTC.

This clonotype was counted ten times or more. The chain links TRBV3-1 to TRBJ1-1; TRBD1 is a possible D gene (5 bases). Germline V gene sequence: CDR1 LGHDT, CDR2 YNNKEL (reference sequence). The CDR3 has 13 amino acids. Trimming left V 1 base short and J 5 bases short, with 8 bases between. In DNA, the CDR3 is TGTGCCAGCAGCCAAGGAGGGGAGACTGAAGCTTTCTTT. Its protein product is CASSQGGETEAFF.

This clonotype was detected many times. The CDR3 spells CASSFLSGRADTQYF. The CDR3 DNA sequence: TGTGCCAGCAGTTTCCTCTCGGGACGGGCAGATACGCAGTATTTT. The rearrangement joins TRBV12-3 or TRBV12-4 to TRBJ2-3, with D perhaps matching TRBD1 or TRBD2 (5 bases each). This CDR3 contains 15 residues. Deletions cut 3 bases from V and 4 bases from J, with 14 bases between.

The chain is built from TRBV5-6 and TRBJ1-2; tentatively, D is TRBD1 (6 bases). Looked up from germline, CDR1 is SGHDT and CDR2 is YYEEEE. CDR3 length: 15 residues. The V end was cut by 2 bases, the J end by 2 bases, with 13 bases between. CDR3 bases: TGTGCCAGCAGCTTCAGGACAGAGATAAACTATGGCTACACCTTC. Amino acids: CASSFRTEINYGYTF.

This clonotype was detected only a few times. V is TRBV29-1 and J is TRBJ2-5; TRBD1 aligns across 8 bases. The trim removed 4 bases at V and 5 bases at J, leaving 9 bases unmatched. The CDR3 has 14 amino acids. The germline gives CDR1 SQVTM, CDR2 ANQGSEA. CDR3 sequence reads: CSVGAPGGGETQYF. DNA of the CDR3: TGCAGCGTTGGAGCCCCAGGGGGCGGCGAGACCCAGTACTTC.

This clonotype was found a few times. The rearrangement joins TRBV7-8 to TRBJ1-6; possible D gene TRBD1, 5 bases. V was shortened by 1 base and J by 8 bases, with 12 bases between the two germline ends. CDR3 size: 15 residues. Germline CDR1 and CDR2: SGHVS and FQNEAQ. The CDR3 reads CASSLVPGVDSPLHF. CDR3 sequence (DNA): TGTGCCAGCAGCTTAGTTCCGGGGGTAGATTCACCCCTCCACTTT.

V usage is TRBV12-3 or TRBV12-4 and J usage is TRBJ2-3; possible D gene TRBD2, 5 bases. This CDR3 contains 15 residues. V was trimmed by 2 bases and J by 3 bases, leaving 12 bases between them. The CDR3 DNA is TGTGCCAGCAGTTTATCCGGGCTAGCAACAGATACGCAGTATTTT. Protein sequence: CASSLSGLATDTQYF.

On this clonotype itself: The junction departs from the called germline gene at one end, perhaps through a read error. The rearrangement links TRBV4-2 to TRBJ2-2; TRBD2 agrees at 10 bases. CDR3 length: 17 residues. Germline CDR1 LGHNA, CDR2 YNFKEQ. CDR3 sequence: CASSQEGGLANTGELFF. The CDR3 coding sequence is TGTGCCAGCAGCCAAGAAGGGGGACTAGCGAATACCGGGGAGCTGTTTTTT.

This clonotype was detected a few times. The chain carries TRBV2 and TRBJ2-7; D gene unclear. The germline gives CDR1 SNHLY, CDR2 FYNNEI. Trimming pared 3 bases from V and 2 bases from J, leaving 11 bases between. This CDR3 contains 14 residues. The CDR3 nucleotides read TGTGCCAGCAGTGACTGGGCAGCCGCCTACGAGCAGTACTTC. Its translation is CASSDWAAAYEQYF.

The chain links TRBV13 to TRBJ2-5, with D perhaps TRBD2 (6 bases). The germline gives CDR1 PRHDT, CDR2 FYEKMQ (reference sequence). The CDR3 has 13 amino acids. The V and J ends lost 5 bases and 5 bases respectively, with 12 bases between them. The CDR3 here is CASSPPGAETQYF. CDR3 DNA sequence: TGTGCCAGCAGCCCTCCGGGAGCTGAGACCCAGTACTTC.

The chain has TRBV11-3 and TRBJ2-5; possibly TRBD1 or TRBD2 for D (5 bases each). The V end lost 1 base, the J end lost 3 bases, and 12 bases lay between the germline ends. Germline loops: CDR1 SGHNT, CDR2 YENEEA. There are 15 residues in the CDR3. CDR3 region: CASSLGGLTEETQYF. Here the CDR3 DNA reads TGTGCCAGCAGCTTAGGCGGGCTGACAGAAGAGACCCAGTACTTC.

There are many counts of this clonotype. The rearrangement links TRBV29-1 to TRBJ2-2; D perhaps matches TRBD1 (5 bases). Trimming took 5 bases from V and 8 from J, leaving 9 bases between them. Germline V gene data show CDR1 as SQVTM and CDR2 as ANQGSEA. The CDR3 is 11 residues long. CDR3 loop: CSVYQGGELFF. CDR3 nucleotides: TGCAGCGTTTACCAGGGTGGGGAGCTGTTTTTT.